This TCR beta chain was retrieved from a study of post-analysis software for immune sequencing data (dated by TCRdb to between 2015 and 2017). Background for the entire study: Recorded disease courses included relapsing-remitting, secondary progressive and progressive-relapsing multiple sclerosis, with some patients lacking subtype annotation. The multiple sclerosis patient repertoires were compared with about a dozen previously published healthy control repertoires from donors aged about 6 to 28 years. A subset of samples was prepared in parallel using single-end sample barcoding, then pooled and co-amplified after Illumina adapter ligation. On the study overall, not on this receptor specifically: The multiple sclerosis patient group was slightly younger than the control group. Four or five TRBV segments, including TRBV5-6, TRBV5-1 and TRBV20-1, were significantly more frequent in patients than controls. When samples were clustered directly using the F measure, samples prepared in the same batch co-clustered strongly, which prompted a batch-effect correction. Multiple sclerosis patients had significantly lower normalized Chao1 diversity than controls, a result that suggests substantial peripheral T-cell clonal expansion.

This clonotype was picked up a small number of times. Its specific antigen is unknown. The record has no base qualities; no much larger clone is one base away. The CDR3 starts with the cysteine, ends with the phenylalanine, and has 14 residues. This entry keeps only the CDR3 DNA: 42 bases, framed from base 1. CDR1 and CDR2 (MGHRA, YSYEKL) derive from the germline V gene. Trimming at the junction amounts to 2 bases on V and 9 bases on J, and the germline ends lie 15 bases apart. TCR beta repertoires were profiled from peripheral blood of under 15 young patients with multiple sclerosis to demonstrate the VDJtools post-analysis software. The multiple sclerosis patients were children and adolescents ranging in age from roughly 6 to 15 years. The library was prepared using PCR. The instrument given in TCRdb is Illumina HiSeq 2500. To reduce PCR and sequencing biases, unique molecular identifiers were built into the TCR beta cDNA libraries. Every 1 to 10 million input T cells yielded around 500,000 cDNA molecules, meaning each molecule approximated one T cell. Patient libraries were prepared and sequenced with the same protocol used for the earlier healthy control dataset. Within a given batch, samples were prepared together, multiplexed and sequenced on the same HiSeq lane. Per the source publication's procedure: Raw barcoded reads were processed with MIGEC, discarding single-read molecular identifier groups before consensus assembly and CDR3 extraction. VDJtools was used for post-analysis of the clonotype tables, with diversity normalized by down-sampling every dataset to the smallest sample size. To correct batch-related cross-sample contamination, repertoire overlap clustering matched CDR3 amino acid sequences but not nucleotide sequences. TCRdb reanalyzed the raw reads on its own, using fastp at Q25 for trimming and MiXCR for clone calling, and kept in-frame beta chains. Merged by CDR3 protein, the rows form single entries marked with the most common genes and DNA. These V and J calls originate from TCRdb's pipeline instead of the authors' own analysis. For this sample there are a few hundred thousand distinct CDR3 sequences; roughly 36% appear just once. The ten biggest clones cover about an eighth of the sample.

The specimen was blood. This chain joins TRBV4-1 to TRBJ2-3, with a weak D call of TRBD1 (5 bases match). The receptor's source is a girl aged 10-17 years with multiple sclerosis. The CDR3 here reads CASSQIPLTGTQYF. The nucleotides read TGCGCCAGCAGCCAAATCCCCCTAACAGGAACGCAGTATTTT.